This section outlines one T cell receptor (beta chain) sequence together with its context. The antigen remains unidentified. The PCR used 60 V beta and 13 J beta primers. The repertoire was sequenced with immunoSEQ multiplex PCR; TCRdb's copy has only in-frame clones and lacks some. Among around 97,000 clones listed, 75% to 85% were seen once. This record belongs to a study of glioma-infiltrating T cells after dendritic cell vaccination. Turning to the study itself: Autologous tumor lysate was loaded overnight onto monocyte-derived dendritic cells grown less than 8 days with IL-4 and GM-CSF.

CDR1 and CDR2 from the germline V gene are SEHNR and FQNEAQ (reference sequence). V shed 1 base and J shed 7 bases, with 16 bases lying between them. The length of the CDR3 is 15 residues. General observations from the study: Survival was not directly related to TCR clonality in these patients.

This specimen was blood, taken before dendritic cell vaccination. The rearrangement links TRBV7-9 to TRBJ1-2, with D perhaps TRBD1 (6 bases). This TCR was recovered from a human donor with glioblastoma. In DNA form, the CDR3 reads TGTGCCAGCAGCTTAGTTAACAGGGCTGGTAGTGGCTACACCTTC. Amino acid sequence: CASSLVNRAGSGYTF.